Below, 22 T cell receptor beta chains from the same sample are listed, as sequenced in a study of CD8+CD57+ T cells in acquired aplastic anemia. Genomic DNA acted as the template from which TCR beta VDJ combination and CDR3 sequence profiling were carried out. TCRdb reanalysed the reads using MiXCR and keeps one entry per CDR3 protein. The sample has about 190,000 distinct CDR3 sequences, 50% to 75% seen once. Sequenced: sorted CD4+, CD8+, or CD8+CD57+ T cells (not recorded which) from PBMCs. The receptors here all came from a human donor with severe aplastic anemia or a healthy control (not recorded which).

The chain uses TRBV9 and TRBJ1-1, with a possible D match to TRBD1 (5 bases). Germline V lookup: CDR1 SGDLS, CDR2 YYNGEE. V lost 0 bases, J lost 4 bases, and 10 bases lay in between. The CDR3 has 14 residues. CDR3 DNA sequence: TGTGCCAGCAGCGTAGTATCTGGGGGCACTGAAGCTTTCTTT. This translates into CASSVVSGGTEAFF. Together with reference TRBV9 and TRBJ1-1, the CDR3 gives the full variable domain: DSGVTQTPKHLITATGQRVTLRCSPRSGDLSVYWYQQSLDQGLQFLIQYYNGEERAKGNILERFSAQQFPDLHSELNLSSLELGDSALYFCASSVVSGGTEAFFGQGTRLTVV.

As for this clonotype: A much more abundant neighbour one base away suggests this may be a read error. The rearrangement links TRBV20-1 to TRBJ2-7; 8 bases are a match to TRBD2. V dropped 4 bases and J dropped 3; count of bases not matched to a gene: 8. The CDR3 sequence is 14 residues long. Germline loops: CDR1 DFQATT, CDR2 SNEGSKA (reference sequence). The CDR3 spells CSAKGLVEGYEQYF. The CDR3 nucleotides read TGCAGTGCTAAGGGACTAGTTGAGGGCTACGAGCAGTACTTC.

CDR3 nucleotide sequence: TGTGCCAGTAGTATCAGCGGGGCGAACACCGGGGAGCTGTTTTTT. Protein: CASSISGANTGELFF. V and J are TRBV19 and TRBJ2-2, with 7 bases that match TRBD2. CDR3 length: 15 amino acids. Per the germline V gene, CDR1 is LNHDA and CDR2 is SQIVND (reference sequence). The V gene end was trimmed by 3 bases and the J gene end by 0 bases; junction bases not matched to a gene: 1.

The chain employs TRBV6-1 and TRBJ2-3, with D possibly being TRBD1 (6 bases). There are 13 residues in the CDR3. Trimming took off 7 bases at V and 6 bases at J, with 14 bases between the two ends. Germline CDR1 reads MNHNS; CDR2 reads SASEGT. For the CDR3, the DNA is TGTGCCAGCATGGATTGGGGGCTCGATACGCAGTATTTT. Encoded protein: CASMDWGLDTQYF.

The rearrangement joins TRBV7-3 to TRBJ2-1; unclear D gene. The germline V gene has CDR1 SGHTA and CDR2 FQGTGA. The CDR3 has 13 amino acids. V lost 2 bases and J lost 3, with 5 bases in between. In nucleotides, the CDR3 is TGTGCCAGCAGCTTAGAGGTCTACAATGAGCAGTTCTTC. Its translation: CASSLEVYNEQFF.

This clonotype has a handful of counts. This chain joins TRBV7-2 and TRBJ2-7, with 8 bases aligning to TRBD1. The CDR3 totals 14 residues. Germline values: CDR1 SGHTA, CDR2 FQGNSA. V was pared by 6 bases and J by 3 bases, with 7 bases of the junction left unmatched. For the CDR3, the DNA is TGTGCCAGCAGATCCGGGACAGGAGACTACGAGCAGTACTTC. This gives the protein CASRSGTGDYEQYF.

As for this clonotype: One junction end disagrees with the germline gene, perhaps due to a read error. This sequence joins TRBV7-7 and TRBJ1-6, with 10 positions matching TRBD1. Germline V CDR1 and CDR2: SSHAT, FNYEAQ (reference sequence). The CDR3 sequence is 17 residues long. The CDR3 protein is CASSHRDRGVYNSPLHF. DNA of the CDR3: TGTGCTAGCAGCCACCGGGACAGGGGAGTTTATAATTCACCCCTCCACTTT. The whole variable domain, filled in from reference TRBV7-7 and TRBJ1-6, reads GAGVSQSPRYKVTKRGQDVTLRCDPISSHATLYWYQQALGQGPEFLTYFNYEAQPDKSGLPSDRFSAERPEGSISTLTIQRTEQRDSAMYRCASSHRDRGVYNSPLHFGNGTRLTVT.

This clonotype was detected only a few times. The chain recombines TRBV2 with TRBJ2-7; 11 bases agree with TRBD2. Losses at the gene ends were 3 bases for V and 7 bases for J; bases not matched to a gene: 8. The germline CDR1 and CDR2 sequences are SNHLY and FYNNEI. This CDR3 contains 15 residues. The CDR3 sequence is CASSEALAGGGEQYF. DNA of the CDR3: TGTGCCAGCAGTGAGGCCCTAGCGGGAGGCGGGGAGCAGTACTTC.

The J gene is TRBJ2-5, the V gene TRBV12-3 or TRBV12-4; 7 bases fit TRBD2. Germline trimming cut 6 bases from V and 4 bases from J; bases unmatched to any gene: 8. The CDR3 covers 14 residues. The CDR3 nucleotides are TGTGCCAGCAGCTGGGGGGGAACGGGAGAGACCCAGTACTTC. Its translation: CASSWGGTGETQYF.

The rearrangement joins TRBV10-1 to TRBJ2-7; D may match TRBD1 or TRBD2 (5 bases each). The ends were cut back, 8 bases at V and 5 bases at J, with 19 bases in the middle. This CDR3 is 14 amino acids long. Germline V gene lookup returns CDR1 WNHNN and CDR2 SYGVQD (reference sequence). The CDR3 DNA follows: TGCGCCAGCGGGGCCGATAGCGTACAAGACGAGCAGTACTTC. It encodes CASGADSVQDEQYF.

The genes are TRBV2 and TRBJ1-2; 7 bases align to TRBD1. In germline, CDR1 is SNHLY, CDR2 FYNNEI. V shed 5 bases and J 8 bases; nucleotides not matched to a gene: 11. CDR3 length equals 14 residues. The CDR3 DNA is TGTGCCAGCAGTTTTTCAGGGGGATCGTGGGGCTACACCTTC. As protein: CASSFSGGSWGYTF.

The V and J genes are TRBV5-1 and TRBJ2-1; 7 positions agree with TRBD2. Losses at the gene ends were 0 bases for V and 3 bases for J; bases not matched to a gene: 6. This CDR3 comprises 16 residues. Per germline, CDR1 SGHRS and CDR2 YFSETQ. The CDR3: CASSLVGSGVYNEQFF. For the CDR3, the DNA is TGCGCCAGCAGCTTGGTAGGCAGCGGGGTCTACAATGAGCAGTTCTTC.

The chain employs TRBV24-1 and TRBJ2-1; D may be TRBD1 or TRBD2 (5 bases each). Germline lookup yields CDR1 KGHDR and CDR2 SFDVKD. With 6 bases removed from V and 9 bases from J, the gap between germline ends came to 23 bases. This CDR3 is 16 amino acids long. The CDR3 nucleotides are TGTGCCACCAGTCGTCCAGCGGAGAGGGGTCGGGGTGAGCAGTTCTTC. Protein: CATSRPAERGRGEQFF.

This clonotype occurred many times. The chain carries TRBV10-2 and TRBJ1-5; D gene ambiguous. This CDR3 contains 13 residues. Trimming left V 1 base short and J 6 bases short, with 7 bases between. The germline gives CDR1 WSHSY, CDR2 SAAADI. CDR3 DNA sequence: TGCGCCAGCAGTGAGTTCTTGGGTCAGCCCCAGCATTTT. It encodes CASSEFLGQPQHF.

This clonotype was detected only once. This chain joins TRBV10-3 and TRBJ1-1; D is unresolved. V lost 0 bases and J lost 4, with 12 bases in between. The CDR3 has 15 residues. Germline values: CDR1 ENHRY, CDR2 SYGVKD. The CDR3 here is CAISESMQSITEAFF. In DNA, the CDR3 is TGTGCCATCAGTGAGTCGATGCAGTCGATCACTGAAGCTTTCTTT.

The chain carries TRBV25-1 and TRBJ2-6, with unresolved D. V was shortened by 1 base and J by 0 bases, with 4 bases between the two germline ends. CDR1 MGHDK and CDR2 SYGVNS come from the germline V gene. The CDR3 covers 15 residues. The CDR3 reads CASSEFTSGANVLTF. In nucleotides, the CDR3 is TGTGCCAGCAGTGAATTTACCTCTGGGGCCAACGTCCTGACTTTC.

The J gene is TRBJ2-3, the V gene TRBV11-2; the match to TRBD1 covers 8 bases. There are 16 residues in the CDR3. V was pared by 1 base and J by 3 bases, with 6 bases of the junction left unmatched. Germline CDR1 reads SGHAT; CDR2 reads FQNNGV. The CDR3 sequence is CASSLAAGGITDTQYF. In DNA, the CDR3 is TGTGCCAGCAGCTTAGCAGCAGGGGGCATTACAGATACGCAGTATTTT.

The gene calls are TRBV19 and TRBJ2-4; 10 nucleotides match TRBD2. The CDR3 has 17 amino acids. V trimming: 8 bases; J trimming: 3 bases; junction bases outside the gene matches: 13. Germline values: CDR1 LNHDA, CDR2 SQIVND (reference sequence). CDR3 sequence: CASSASSGSSGKNIQYF. As DNA, the CDR3 is TGTGCCAGTTCAGCTTCTAGCGGGAGTTCGGGCAAAAACATTCAGTACTTC. The full variable domain, with the rest looked up from reference TRBV19 and TRBJ2-4, is DGGITQSPKYLFRKEGQNVTLSCEQNLNHDAMYWYRQDPGQGLRLIYYSQIVNDFQKGDIAEGYSVSREKKESFPLTVTSAQKNPTAFYLCASSASSGSSGKNIQYFGAGTRLSVL.

V usage is TRBV12-3 or TRBV12-4 and J usage is TRBJ1-6, with a weak D call TRBD1 (5 bases). This CDR3 spans 15 amino acids. The ends were cut back, 6 bases at V and 10 bases at J, with 19 bases in the middle. The CDR3 is CASSITLAGVSPLHF. CDR3 bases: TGTGCCAGCAGCATTACTCTAGCGGGGGTATCACCCCTCCACTTT.

The chain links TRBV19 to TRBJ2-1; perhaps D is TRBD1 or TRBD2 (5 bases each). Trimming took 1 base from V and 4 from J, leaving 14 bases between them. This CDR3 has 16 residues. Germline V CDR1 and CDR2: LNHDA, SQIVND (reference sequence). CDR3 DNA: TGTGCCAGTAGTATAGTTGGGGGAGTGGTTTACAATGAGCAGTTCTTC. Amino acids: CASSIVGGVVYNEQFF.

This clonotype was detected only a few times. The chain employs TRBV27 and TRBJ2-7; D may correspond to TRBD1 or TRBD2 (5 bases each). This CDR3 spans 13 amino acids. Germline CDR1 MNHEY, CDR2 SMNVEV (reference sequence). Trimming left V 2 bases short and J 6 bases short, with 11 bases between. CDR3 sequence (DNA): TGTGCCAGCAGTTTAGTAGGGGCGGGCGAGCAGTACTTC. It yields the protein CASSLVGAGEQYF.

The genes are TRBV7-8 and TRBJ2-5; 9 bases match TRBD1. The V segment lost 2 bases and the J segment 0 bases; nucleotides outside the gene matches: 19. The germline V gene has CDR1 SGHVS and CDR2 FQNEAQ. The length of the CDR3 is 21 residues. CDR3 DNA sequence: TGTGCCAGCAGCTTAAGTCGGGACAGGGTTCCCTTGTGTCCTGACCAAGAGACCCAGTACTTC. Protein sequence: CASSLSRDRVPLCPDQETQYF.